This T cell receptor beta chain was recorded in a study of T cells after somatic rescue of genetic block (dated by TCRdb to 2018 to 2020). General notes on the study: What the study looked at was long-term robustness, specifically in a T-cell system that came about through somatic rescue of a genetic block in T-cell development.

The CDR3 has 13 amino acids, counting the end cysteine and phenylalanine. Only the CDR3 region is kept as DNA, spanning 39 bases read in frame from base 1. The junction shows trimming of 4 bases on V and 4 bases on J, plus 10 bases between the germline ends. Sequences SNHLY (CDR1) and FYNNEI (CDR2) are obtained from the germline V gene. Remarks on this clone: Its specific antigen is unknown. No qualities accompany the bases; no much larger clone lies one base away.

The library was generated by the immunoSEQ multiplex PCR assay. What TCRdb holds here is the immuneACCESS table cut down to in-frame rearrangements. Part of the clones is not present; checked against another copy, under half of the missing clones reflect an unresolved V gene, and the others are unexplained. The sample table contains about 72,000 clones; only one count was recorded for roughly 91% of them. The top ten clones comprise approximately 3% of the sample. The sequencing input was peripheral blood mononuclear cells (PBMCs). The sequence was obtained from a man aged 25 to 45. Recombination joined TRBV2 with TRBJ1-1, and possibly TRBD1, on 6 matching bases. The CDR3 reads as follows: CASSAQGITEAFF. Read as DNA, the sequence is TGTGCCAGCAGTGCGCAGGGGATCACTGAAGCTTTCTTT.